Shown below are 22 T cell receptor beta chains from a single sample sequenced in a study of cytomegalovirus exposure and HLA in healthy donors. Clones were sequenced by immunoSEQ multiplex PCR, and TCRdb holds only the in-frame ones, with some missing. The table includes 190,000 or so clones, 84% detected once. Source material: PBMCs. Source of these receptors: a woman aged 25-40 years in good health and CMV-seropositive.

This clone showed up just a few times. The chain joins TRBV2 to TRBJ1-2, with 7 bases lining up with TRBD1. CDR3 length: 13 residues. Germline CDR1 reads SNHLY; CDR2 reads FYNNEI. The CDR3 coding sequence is TGTGCTACAACAGGGGACTCTAACTATGGCTACACCTTC. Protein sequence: CATTGDSNYGYTF.

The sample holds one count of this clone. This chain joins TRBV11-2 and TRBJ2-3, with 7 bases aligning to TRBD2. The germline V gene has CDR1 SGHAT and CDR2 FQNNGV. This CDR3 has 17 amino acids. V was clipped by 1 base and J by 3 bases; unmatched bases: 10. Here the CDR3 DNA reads TGTGCCAGCAGCTTAGCCCCCACTAGCGTGGAAACAGATACGCAGTATTTT. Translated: CASSLAPTSVETDTQYF.

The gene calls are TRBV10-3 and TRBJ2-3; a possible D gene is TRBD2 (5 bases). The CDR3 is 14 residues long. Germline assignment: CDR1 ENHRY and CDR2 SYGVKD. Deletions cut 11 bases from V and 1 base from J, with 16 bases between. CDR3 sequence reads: CAATPWGGTDTQYF. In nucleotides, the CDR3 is TGTGCCGCCACCCCCTGGGGAGGCACAGATACGCAGTATTTT.

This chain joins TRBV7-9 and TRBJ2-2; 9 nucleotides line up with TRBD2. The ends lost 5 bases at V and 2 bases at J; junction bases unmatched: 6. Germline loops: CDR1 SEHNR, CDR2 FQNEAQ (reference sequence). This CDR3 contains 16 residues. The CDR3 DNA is TGTGCCAGCAGCCCAGCGGGGGGACTTAACACCGGGGAGCTGTTTTTT. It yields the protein CASSPAGGLNTGELFF.

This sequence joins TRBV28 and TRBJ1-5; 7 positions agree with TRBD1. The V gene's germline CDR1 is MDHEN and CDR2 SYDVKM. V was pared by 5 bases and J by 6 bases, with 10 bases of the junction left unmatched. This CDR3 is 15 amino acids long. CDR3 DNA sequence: TGTGCCAGCAGTCCAGGGGGAGGAGGTGGTCAGCCCCAGCATTTT. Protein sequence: CASSPGGGGGQPQHF.

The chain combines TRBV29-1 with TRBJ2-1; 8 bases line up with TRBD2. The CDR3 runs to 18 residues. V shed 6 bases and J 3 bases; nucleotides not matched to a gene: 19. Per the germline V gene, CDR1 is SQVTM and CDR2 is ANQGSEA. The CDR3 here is CSVVYPPGVAGYYNEQFF. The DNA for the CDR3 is TGCAGCGTCGTTTATCCCCCAGGCGTAGCGGGATACTACAATGAGCAGTTCTTC.

The chain's CDR3 is CATSIGGTVYEQYF. The CDR3 DNA follows: TGTGCCACCAGCATTGGTGGGACAGTTTACGAGCAGTACTTC. J is TRBJ2-7 and V is TRBV15; 7 bases line up with TRBD1. The CDR3 sequence is 14 residues long. V lost 4 bases to trimming and J lost 4 bases; unmatched junction nucleotides: 7. Germline V gene sequence: CDR1 LNHNV, CDR2 YYDKDF (reference sequence).

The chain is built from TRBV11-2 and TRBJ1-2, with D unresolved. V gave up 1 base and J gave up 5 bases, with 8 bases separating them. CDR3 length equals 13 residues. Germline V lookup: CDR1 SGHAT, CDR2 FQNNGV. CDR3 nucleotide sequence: TGTGCCAGCAGCTTAGCGCGGATATATGGCTACACCTTC. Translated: CASSLARIYGYTF.

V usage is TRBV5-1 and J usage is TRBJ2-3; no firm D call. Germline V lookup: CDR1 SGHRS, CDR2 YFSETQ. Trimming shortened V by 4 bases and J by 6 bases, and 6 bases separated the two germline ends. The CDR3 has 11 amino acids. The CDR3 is CASSTADTQYF. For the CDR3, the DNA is TGCGCCAGCAGCACTGCGGATACGCAGTATTTT.

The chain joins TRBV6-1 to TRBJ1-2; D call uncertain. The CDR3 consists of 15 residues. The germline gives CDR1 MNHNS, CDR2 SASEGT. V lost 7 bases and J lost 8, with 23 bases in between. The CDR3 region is CASINPKEGFWGYTF. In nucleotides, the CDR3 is TGTGCCAGCATTAACCCGAAAGAGGGATTTTGGGGCTACACCTTC.

DNA for the CDR3: TGTGCCAGCAGCAGCCCCAGGGGGTCCCAAGAGACCCAGTACTTC. Translated, it gives CASSSPRGSQETQYF. The chain uses TRBV28 and TRBJ2-5; TRBD1 agrees at 7 bases. CDR1 and CDR2 from the germline V gene are MDHEN and SYDVKM. The CDR3 spans 15 residues. Trimming cost V 6 bases and J 1 base; bases outside gene matches: 8. The complete variable domain, with remaining parts taken from reference TRBV28 and TRBJ2-5, reads DVKVTQSSRYLVKRTGEKVFLECVQDMDHENMFWYRQDPGLGLRLIYFSYDVKMKEKGDIPEGYSVSREKKERFSLILESASTNQTSMYLCASSSPRGSQETQYFGPGTRLLVL.

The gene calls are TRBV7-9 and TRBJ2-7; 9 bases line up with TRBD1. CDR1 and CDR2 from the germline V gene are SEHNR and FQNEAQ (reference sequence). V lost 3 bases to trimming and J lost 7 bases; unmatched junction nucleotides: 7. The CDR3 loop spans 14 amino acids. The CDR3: CASSFLGQGGEQYF. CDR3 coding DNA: TGTGCCAGCAGCTTTTTGGGACAGGGTGGAGAGCAGTACTTC. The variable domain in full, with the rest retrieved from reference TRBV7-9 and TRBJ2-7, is DTGVSQNPRHKITKRGQNVTFRCDPISEHNRLYWYRQTLGQGPEFLTYFQNEAQLEKSRLLSDRFSAERPKGSFSTLEIQRTEQGDSAMYLCASSFLGQGGEQYFGPGTRLTVT.

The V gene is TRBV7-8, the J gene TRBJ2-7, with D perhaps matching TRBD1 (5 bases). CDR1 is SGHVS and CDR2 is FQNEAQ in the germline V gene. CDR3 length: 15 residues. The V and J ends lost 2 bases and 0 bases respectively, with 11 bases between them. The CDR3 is CASSLQGIFSYEQYF. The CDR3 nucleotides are TGTGCCAGCAGCTTACAGGGAATCTTCTCCTACGAGCAGTACTTC. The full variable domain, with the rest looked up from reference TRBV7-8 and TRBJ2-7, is GAGVSQSPRYKVAKRGQDVALRCDPISGHVSLFWYQQALGQGPEFLTYFQNEAQLDKSGLPSDRFFAERPEGSVSTLKIQRTQQEDSAVYLCASSLQGIFSYEQYFGPGTRLTVT.

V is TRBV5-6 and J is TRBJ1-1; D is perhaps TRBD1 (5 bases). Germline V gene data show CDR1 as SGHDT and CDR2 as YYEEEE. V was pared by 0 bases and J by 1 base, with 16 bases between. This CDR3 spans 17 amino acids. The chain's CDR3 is CASSLGGGYSRNTEAFF. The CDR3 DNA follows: TGTGCCAGCAGCTTGGGTGGGGGGTATTCTAGGAACACTGAAGCTTTCTTT.

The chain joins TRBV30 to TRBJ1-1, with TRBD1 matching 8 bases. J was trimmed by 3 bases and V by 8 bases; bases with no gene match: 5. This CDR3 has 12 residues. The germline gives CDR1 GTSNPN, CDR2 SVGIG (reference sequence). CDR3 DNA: TGTGCCCCCGTACAGGGGGACACTGAAGCTTTCTTT. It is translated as CAPVQGDTEAFF.

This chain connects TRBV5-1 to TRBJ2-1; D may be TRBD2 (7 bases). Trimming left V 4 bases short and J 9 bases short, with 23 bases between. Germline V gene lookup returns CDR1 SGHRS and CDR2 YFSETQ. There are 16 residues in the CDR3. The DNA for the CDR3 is TGCGCCAGCAGCCCCACCTCGGGGGCGGGAGTTATTGAGCAGTTCTTC. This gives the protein CASSPTSGAGVIEQFF. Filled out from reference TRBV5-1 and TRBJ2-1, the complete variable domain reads KAGVTQTPRYLIKTRGQQVTLSCSPISGHRSVSWYQQTPGQGLQFLFEYFSETQRNKGNFPGRFSGRQFSNSRSEMNVSTLELGDSALYLCASSPTSGAGVIEQFFGPGTRLTVL.

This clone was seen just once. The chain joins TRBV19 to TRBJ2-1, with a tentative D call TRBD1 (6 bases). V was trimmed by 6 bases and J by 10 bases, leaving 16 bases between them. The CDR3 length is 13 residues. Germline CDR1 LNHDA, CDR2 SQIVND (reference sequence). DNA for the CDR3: TGTGCCAGTAGCTCCGGGACGGGACAAGAGCAGTTCTTC. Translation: CASSSGTGQEQFF.

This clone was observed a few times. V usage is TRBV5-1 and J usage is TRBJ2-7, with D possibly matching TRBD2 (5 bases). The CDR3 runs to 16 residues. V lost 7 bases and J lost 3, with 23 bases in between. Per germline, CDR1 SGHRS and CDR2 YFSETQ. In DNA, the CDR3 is TGCGCCAGCGGACTCACCCCTGATGGAAATAACTACGAGCAGTACTTC. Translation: CASGLTPDGNNYEQYF.

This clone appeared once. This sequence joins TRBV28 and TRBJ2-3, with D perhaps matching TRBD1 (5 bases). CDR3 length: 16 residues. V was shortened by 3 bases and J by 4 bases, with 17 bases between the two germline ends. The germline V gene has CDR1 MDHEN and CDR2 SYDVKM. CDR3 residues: CASSLEGVGFSDTQYF. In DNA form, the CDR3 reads TGTGCCAGCAGTTTGGAAGGGGTCGGTTTTTCAGATACGCAGTATTTT.

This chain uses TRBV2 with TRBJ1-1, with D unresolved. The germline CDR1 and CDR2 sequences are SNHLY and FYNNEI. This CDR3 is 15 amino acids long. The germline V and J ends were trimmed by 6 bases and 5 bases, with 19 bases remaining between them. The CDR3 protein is CASRKFLEGNTEAFF. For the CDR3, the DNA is TGTGCCAGCAGAAAATTTTTAGAGGGAAATACTGAAGCTTTCTTT. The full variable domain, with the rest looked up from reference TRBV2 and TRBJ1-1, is EPEVTQTPSHQVTQMGQEVILRCVPISNHLYFYWYRQILGQKVEFLVSFYNNEISEKSEIFDDQFSVERPDGSNFTLKIRSTKLEDSAMYFCASRKFLEGNTEAFFGQGTRLTVV.

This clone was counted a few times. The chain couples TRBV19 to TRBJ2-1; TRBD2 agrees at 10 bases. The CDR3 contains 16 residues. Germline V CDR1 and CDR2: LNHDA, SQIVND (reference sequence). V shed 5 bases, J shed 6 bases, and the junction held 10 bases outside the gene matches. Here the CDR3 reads CASSRSVAGGRNEQFF. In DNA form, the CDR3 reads TGTGCCAGTAGTCGTTCGGTAGCGGGAGGCCGCAATGAGCAGTTCTTC.

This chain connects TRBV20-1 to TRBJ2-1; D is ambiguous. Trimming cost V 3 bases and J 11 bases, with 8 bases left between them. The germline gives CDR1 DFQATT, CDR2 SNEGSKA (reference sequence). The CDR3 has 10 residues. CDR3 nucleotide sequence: TGCAGTGCTAGCACAGAAAAGCAGTTCTTC. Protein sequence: CSASTEKQFF.